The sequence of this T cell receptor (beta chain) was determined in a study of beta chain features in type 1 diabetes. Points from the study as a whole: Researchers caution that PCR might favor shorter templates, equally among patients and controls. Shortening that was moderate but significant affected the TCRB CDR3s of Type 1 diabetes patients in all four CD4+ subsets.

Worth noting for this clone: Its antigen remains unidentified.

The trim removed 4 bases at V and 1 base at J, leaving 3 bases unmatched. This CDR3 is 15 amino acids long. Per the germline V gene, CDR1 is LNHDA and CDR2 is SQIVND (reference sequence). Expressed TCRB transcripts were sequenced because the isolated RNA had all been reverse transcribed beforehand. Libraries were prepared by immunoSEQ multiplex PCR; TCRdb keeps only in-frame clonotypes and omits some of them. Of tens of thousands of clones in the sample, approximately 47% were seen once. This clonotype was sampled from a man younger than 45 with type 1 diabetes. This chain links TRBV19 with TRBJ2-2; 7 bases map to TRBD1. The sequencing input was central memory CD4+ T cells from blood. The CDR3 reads CASSKGDRNTGELFF. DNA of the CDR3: TGTGCCAGTAGTAAGGGGGACAGGAACACCGGGGAGCTGTTTTTT.